Each of the 6 T cell receptor beta chains below was sequenced from the same sample in a study of blood T cell repertoires in COVID-19. The data were produced by immunoSEQ multiplex PCR, yet TCRdb's version contains in-frame clones alone and is incomplete. The sample records some 380,000 clones, approximately 85% being singletons. The specimen sequenced was PBMCs or T cells enriched from blood (not recorded which). The receptors originated from a woman aged 40 to 49 with acute COVID-19.

This chain uses TRBV25-1 with TRBJ1-6; 7 bases are a match to TRBD1. CDR3 length: 13 amino acids. The J segment lost 5 bases and the V segment lost 6 bases, leaving 1 base of the junction unmatched. CDR1 and CDR2 (germline): MGHDK, SYGVNS. CDR3 loop: CASRTGNNSPLHF. Written as DNA, the CDR3 is TGTGCCAGCAGGACAGGGAATAATTCACCCCTCCACTTT.

The chain employs TRBV5-4 and TRBJ2-4; TRBD1 agrees at 8 bases. The germline V gene encodes CDR1 SGHNT and CDR2 YYREEE (reference sequence). Losses at the gene ends were 4 bases for V and 6 bases for J; bases not matched to a gene: 9. The CDR3 length is 15 residues. The CDR3 loop is CASSAPGQVVNIQYF. In DNA form, the CDR3 reads TGTGCCAGCAGCGCGCCGGGACAGGTAGTAAACATTCAGTACTTC.

The chain links TRBV6-5 to TRBJ1-2; possible D gene TRBD1, 6 bases. The CDR3 consists of 14 residues. Looked up from germline, CDR1 is MNHEY and CDR2 is SVGAGI. V was trimmed by 5 bases and J by 8 bases, leaving 18 bases between them. In DNA, the CDR3 is TGTGCCAGCAGTCGACAGGCCGTAGAGGGCGGCTACACCTTC. Its protein product is CASSRQAVEGGYTF.

This clone was seen a few times. This chain joins TRBV6-5 and TRBJ1-4; D is perhaps TRBD1 (6 bases). Germline V gene data show CDR1 as MNHEY and CDR2 as SVGAGI. This CDR3 has 16 residues. Between the trimmed V and J ends, which lost 4 bases and 8 bases, there was a span of 20 bases. DNA for the CDR3: TGTGCCAGCAGTTCCCTGGGGGGGGCGAGTTCGGAAAAACTGTTTTTT. Translating it yields CASSSLGGASSEKLFF.

The chain recombines TRBV24-1 with TRBJ1-3; D is unresolved. Germline loops: CDR1 KGHDR, CDR2 SFDVKD. This CDR3 spans 14 amino acids. V shed 6 bases and J shed 0 bases, with 8 bases lying between them. CDR3 sequence: CATSIHSSGNTIYF. CDR3 nucleotide sequence: TGTGCCACCAGTATCCACAGCTCTGGAAACACCATATATTTT.

J is TRBJ1-1 and V is TRBV13; possibly TRBD1 for D (5 bases). The CDR3 is 17 amino acids. Germline V gene sequence: CDR1 PRHDT, CDR2 FYEKMQ (reference sequence). The V end lost 0 bases, the J end lost 4 bases, and 18 bases lay between the germline ends. In DNA, the CDR3 is TGTGCCAGCAGCTTAGGGGTCCCGGGACTAGCGAGCACTGAAGCTTTCTTT. This codes for CASSLGVPGLASTEAFF.